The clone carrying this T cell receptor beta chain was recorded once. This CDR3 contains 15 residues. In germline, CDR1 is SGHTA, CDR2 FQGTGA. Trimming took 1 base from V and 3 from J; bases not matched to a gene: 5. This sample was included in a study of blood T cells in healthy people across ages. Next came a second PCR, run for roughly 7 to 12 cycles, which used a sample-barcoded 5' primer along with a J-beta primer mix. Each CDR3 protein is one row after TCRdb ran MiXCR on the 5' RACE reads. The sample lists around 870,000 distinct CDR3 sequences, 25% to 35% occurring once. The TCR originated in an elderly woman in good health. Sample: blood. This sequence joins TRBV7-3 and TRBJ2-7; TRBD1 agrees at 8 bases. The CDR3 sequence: CASSLRRDRIYEQYF. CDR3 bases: TGTGCCAGCAGCTTAAGAAGGGACAGGATCTACGAGCAGTACTTC.